The 25 T cell receptor beta chains listed next were all sequenced from one sample in a study of blood T cells in healthy people across ages. Through a sample-barcoded 5' primer and a J-beta primer mix, a second PCR was run for roughly 7 to 12 cycles. One entry per CDR3 protein, called by TCRdb with MiXCR from the 5' RACE reads. This repertoire shows approximately 800,000 distinct CDR3 sequences, 35% to 60% found once; its top ten account for approximately 18%. Sequenced sample: blood. These receptors were taken from an elderly man in good health.

V and J are TRBV12-3 or TRBV12-4 and TRBJ1-1; 7 positions match TRBD1. J gave up 8 bases and V 5 bases, and 5 bases lay outside the gene matches. The CDR3 covers 12 residues. The chain's CDR3 is CASSPTTGEAFF. The DNA for the CDR3 is TGTGCCAGCAGTCCCACGACAGGGGAAGCTTTCTTT.

Ten or more counts support this clonotype. This chain links TRBV4-2 with TRBJ1-4; TRBD1 aligns across 10 bases. Trimming at V came to 1 base and at J to 8 bases, leaving 4 bases not matched to a gene. This CDR3 has 15 residues. Germline CDR1 and CDR2: LGHNA and YNFKEQ. The CDR3 loop is CASSQVGQGEEKLFF. The CDR3, as DNA: TGTGCCAGCAGCCAAGTTGGACAGGGGGAGGAAAAACTGTTTTTT.

This clonotype was observed many times. V gene TRBV12-3 or TRBV12-4 combines with J gene TRBJ2-4, with TRBD2 matching over 8 bases. Trimming took 6 bases from V and 15 from J; bases not matched to a gene: 19. This CDR3 has 15 amino acids. This CDR3 is CASSQTGGTSPLPYF. CDR3 coding DNA: TGTGCCAGCAGCCAGACGGGGGGGACCTCCCCGTTACCGTACTTC.

The chain recombines TRBV5-5 with TRBJ2-5; TRBD2 matches 7 bases. V was pared by 5 bases and J by 11 bases, with 15 bases of the junction left unmatched. The V gene's germline CDR1 is SGHKS and CDR2 YYEKEE (reference sequence). This CDR3 is built from 14 residues. The CDR3 here is CASRLGGSPYEQYF. CDR3 DNA sequence: TGTGCCAGCAGGCTGGGGGGGTCCCCTTATGAGCAGTACTTC.

This clonotype was seen a few times. The junction differs from germline at one of its ends, possibly a read error. The gene calls are TRBV11-3 and TRBJ1-6, with D possibly TRBD1 on 6 matching bases. CDR3 length: 15 residues. Germline V gives CDR1 SGHNT, CDR2 YENEEA. CDR3 sequence: CASSLETGLNSPPHF. The DNA for the CDR3 is TGTGCCAGCAGCTTAGAGACAGGTCTCAATTCACCCCCCCACTTT.

This rearrangement joins TRBV9 to TRBJ2-1; no reliable D call. This CDR3 is 15 amino acids long. V shed 0 bases and J shed 0 bases, with 7 bases lying between them. The germline gives CDR1 SGDLS, CDR2 YYNGEE. The CDR3 reads CASSVDSRSYNEQFF. CDR3 nucleotide sequence: TGTGCCAGCAGCGTAGATAGCCGCTCCTACAATGAGCAGTTCTTC.

V is TRBV4-2 and J is TRBJ1-1; TRBD1 agrees at 11 bases. The length of the CDR3 is 14 residues. Germline lookup yields CDR1 LGHNA and CDR2 YNFKEQ. J was trimmed by 11 bases and V by 7 bases; bases with no gene match: 12. The CDR3 protein is CASNVGGQGAWAFF. The CDR3 nucleotides are TGTGCCAGCAACGTGGGCGGACAGGGGGCATGGGCTTTCTTT.

This rearrangement joins TRBV7-9 to TRBJ1-2; 11 bases are a match to TRBD1. Germline CDR1 is SEHNR and CDR2 is FQNEAQ (reference sequence). The CDR3 length is 18 residues. The V gene end was trimmed by 5 bases and the J gene end by 9 bases; junction bases not matched to a gene: 20. Here the CDR3 DNA reads TGTGCCAGCAGCCCCTTTTGGTCTGCGGGACAGGGGGGACTACGCTACACCTTC. Residues: CASSPFWSAGQGGLRYTF.

Remarks on this clonotype: Here the CDR3 omits its conserved ending phenylalanine or tryptophan, so a read error is the likely source. V usage is TRBV7-9 and J usage is TRBJ2-1; D gene unclear. Germline V gene lookup returns CDR1 SEHNR and CDR2 FQNEAQ (reference sequence). V lost 1 base to trimming and J lost 10 bases, with 14 bases between them. The CDR3 is 14 amino acids. The CDR3 reads CASSLVMAQKEQFL. In nucleotides, the CDR3 is TGTGCCAGCAGCTTAGTTATGGCTCAAAAGGAGCAGTTCTTA.

This clonotype was seen more than once but under ten times. The CDR3 DNA reads TGTGCCAGCAGTCCACGGGGGGGCGGTGTCGGTACGCAGTATTTT. It specifies CASSPRGGGVGTQYF. This chain links TRBV12-3 or TRBV12-4 with TRBJ2-3; 8 bases are a match to TRBD2. The CDR3 sequence is 15 residues long. V lost 5 bases and J lost 8; bases outside the gene matches: 12.

This clonotype was detected many times. The chain combines TRBV7-9 with TRBJ2-7, with a weak D call TRBD2 (6 bases). Trimming took off 5 bases at V and 5 bases at J, with 16 bases between the two ends. Germline CDR1 SEHNR, CDR2 FQNEAQ (reference sequence). CDR3 length: 14 amino acids. CDR3 DNA sequence: TGTGCCAGCAGCCGAGGGACTCCGAACCACGAGCAGTACTTC. Its protein product is CASSRGTPNHEQYF.

This clonotype has ten or more counts. Written as DNA, the CDR3 is TGCAGTGCTAAGGGCCCTCAGGAAATCACTGAAGCTTTCTTT. Translation: CSAKGPQEITEAFF. This chain connects TRBV20-1 to TRBJ1-1; D is uncertain. The CDR3 has 14 residues. Germline V gene data show CDR1 as DFQATT and CDR2 as SNEGSKA (reference sequence). V lost 4 bases and J lost 4, with 16 bases in between.

The J gene is TRBJ2-5, the V gene TRBV6-6; D unclear. The assigned J gene may be wrong: the sequence end matches TRBJ2-7 better. CDR3 length: 12 residues. Germline V gene data show CDR1 as MNHNY and CDR2 as SVGAGI (reference sequence). The CDR3 spells CASCDGPYEQYF. CDR3 nucleotide sequence: TGTGCCAGCTGTGACGGTCCCTACGAGCAGTACTTC.

This clonotype came up many times. The gene calls are TRBV7-3 and TRBJ2-3; 13 nucleotides line up with TRBD2. The germline V gene has CDR1 SGHTA and CDR2 FQGTGA. There are 16 residues in the CDR3. Germline trimming cut 5 bases from V and 4 bases from J; bases unmatched to any gene: 6. The CDR3 loop is CASSPGLAGAADTQYF. For the CDR3, the DNA is TGTGCCAGCAGCCCCGGACTAGCGGGAGCCGCAGATACGCAGTATTTT.

This clonotype occurred a few times. V is TRBV3-1 and J is TRBJ2-7; the D is unclear. Germline V gene lookup returns CDR1 LGHDT and CDR2 YNNKEL (reference sequence). The V gene lost 1 base and the J gene lost 3 bases, with 13 bases spanning the gap. The length of the CDR3 is 15 residues. In nucleotides, the CDR3 is TGTGCCAGCAGCCAAGTTCCCACAAAGGGCTACGAGCAGTACTTC. Its translation: CASSQVPTKGYEQYF.

The CDR3 is CASSVVGGPETQYF. The CDR3, as DNA: TGTGCCAGCAGCGTAGTGGGGGGCCCCGAGACCCAGTACTTC. J is TRBJ2-5 and V is TRBV9; D could derive from TRBD1 or TRBD2 (6 bases each). V shed 0 bases and J shed 5 bases, with 11 bases lying between them. CDR3 length: 14 residues. In germline, CDR1 is SGDLS, CDR2 YYNGEE.

The chain combines TRBV19 with TRBJ2-1; TRBD1 might be the D (7 bases). The DNA end is a closer match to TRBJ2-7, so the J assignment may be wrong. The CDR3 is made up of 17 amino acids. The germline V gene has CDR1 LNHDA and CDR2 SQIVND (reference sequence). CDR3 sequence reads: CASKRQGGGDTYNEQYF. Written as DNA, the CDR3 is TGTGCCAGTAAACGGCAGGGGGGCGGCGACACCTACAATGAGCAGTACTTC.

This clonotype was seen a single time. It may be a read error: a sequence one base away is much more abundant. The chain carries TRBV10-3 and TRBJ2-7; 8 bases match TRBD2. With V trimmed by 9 bases and J by 7 bases, 11 bases remained unmatched. The CDR3 covers 13 residues. Germline assignment: CDR1 ENHRY and CDR2 SYGVKD. This chain's CDR3 is CAIRAGAGNEQYF. The CDR3 nucleotides are TGTGCCATAAGAGCGGGAGCGGGTAATGAGCAGTACTTC.

This chain joins TRBV6-5 and TRBJ1-2; D might be TRBD1 (5 bases). V shed 6 bases and J shed 5 bases, with 13 bases lying between them. The germline gives CDR1 MNHEY, CDR2 SVGAGI. The CDR3 consists of 13 residues. The CDR3 DNA is TGTGCCAGCAGGCGGGGGGATCCTTATGGCTACACCTTC. Translation gives CASRRGDPYGYTF.

This clonotype was detected a few times. V and J are TRBV7-2 and TRBJ2-5; 9 nucleotides line up with TRBD2. This CDR3 comprises 14 residues. Per germline, CDR1 SGHTA and CDR2 FQGNSA. V trimming: 8 bases; J trimming: 2 bases; junction bases outside the gene matches: 6. The CDR3 coding sequence is TGTGCCAGCGGCCGAGCGGGAGGACAAGAGACCCAGTACTTC. It specifies CASGRAGGQETQYF.

This clonotype was observed many times. This chain joins TRBV28 and TRBJ1-5; perhaps TRBD1 as D (5 bases). V was trimmed by 3 bases and J by 4 bases, leaving 10 bases between them. Per germline, CDR1 MDHEN and CDR2 SYDVKM. CDR3 length: 14 amino acids. CDR3 nucleotides: TGTGCCAGCAGTTTGTGGGACGGGAATCAGCCCCAGCATTTT. Encoded protein: CASSLWDGNQPQHF. Together with reference TRBV28 and TRBJ1-5, the CDR3 gives the full variable domain: DVKVTQSSRYLVKRTGEKVFLECVQDMDHENMFWYRQDPGLGLRLIYFSYDVKMKEKGDIPEGYSVSREKKERFSLILESASTNQTSMYLCASSLWDGNQPQHFGDGTRLSIL.

The rearrangement uses TRBV10-3 and TRBJ1-5, with 10 nucleotides matching TRBD1. There are 16 residues in the CDR3. CDR1 is ENHRY and CDR2 is SYGVKD in the germline V gene. The trim removed 4 bases at V and 2 bases at J, leaving 5 bases unmatched. Written as DNA, the CDR3 is TGTGCCATCAGTGCCTTAGGGACAGGGGGCAATCAGCCCCAGCATTTT. It specifies CAISALGTGGNQPQHF.

This clonotype was counted once. The chain uses TRBV20-1 and TRBJ2-7; TRBD2 is a possible D gene (5 bases). Germline V gives CDR1 DFQATT, CDR2 SNEGSKA (reference sequence). The CDR3 covers 13 residues. The V end lost 6 bases, the J end lost 2 bases, and 14 bases lay between the germline ends. The CDR3 DNA reads as TGCAGTGCCTATGAAGCGGTTACCTACGAGCAGTACTTC. It is translated as CSAYEAVTYEQYF.

The V gene is TRBV24-1, the J gene TRBJ2-1; D gene ambiguous. Germline V CDR1 and CDR2: KGHDR, SFDVKD. The V end was cut by 9 bases, the J end by 6 bases, with 11 bases between. This CDR3 is 12 amino acids long. Written as DNA, the CDR3 is TGTGCCACCCGTCTTGTAGGCAATGAGCAGTTCTTC. This sequence encodes CATRLVGNEQFF.

The DNA for the CDR3 is TGTGCCAGCAGCTTAGCTCTCAGGGATCAGCCCCAGCATTTT. Its protein product is CASSLALRDQPQHF. V usage is TRBV7-2 and J usage is TRBJ1-5; TRBD1 is a possible D gene (5 bases). The CDR3 has 14 residues. The V end was cut by 0 bases, the J end by 5 bases, with 8 bases between. CDR1 is SGHTA and CDR2 is FQGNSA in the germline V gene.